The rows below give T cell receptor beta chains drawn from one sample of a study of T cell responses to AZD1222 COVID-19 vaccine. Data came from immunoSEQ multiplex PCR; TCRdb stores just in-frame clones and leaves some out. The table lists about 85,000 clones, roughly nine tenths of them singletons. This material consisted of peripheral blood, taken on day 0 of AZD1222 vaccination. Receptors originate from an adult in good health. Both conserved end residues are part of each CDR3. A D gene is named only where the DNA matches it firmly. A row's size may be missing; if present it is once, few, many or a size class.

v_call	j_call	clone_size	d_call	cdr3_aa	cdr3_nt
TRBV12-3/TRBV12-4	TRBJ1-5	-	-	CASNPQGNQPQHF	TGTGCCAGCAACCCCCAAGGCAATCAGCCCCAGCATTTT
TRBV10-3	TRBJ1-1	-	-	CAISDSAGGAFF	TGTGCCATCAGTGACTCGGCGGGGGGGGCTTTCTTT
TRBV3-1/TRBV3-2	TRBJ1-6	-	-	CASSQGGQNSPLHF	TGTGCCAGCAGCCAGGGGGGGCAGAACTCACCCCTCCACTTT
TRBV6-5	TRBJ1-5	-	-	CASRPSGGNQPQHF	TGTGCCAGCAGACCGTCAGGGGGCAATCAGCCCCAGCATTTT
TRBV5-6	TRBJ2-2	-	-	CASSPQGRWTGELFF	TGTGCCAGCAGCCCCCAGGGGCGGTGGACCGGGGAGCTGTTTTTT
TRBV25-1	TRBJ2-3	-	-	CASSGPSPVLATQYF	TGTGCCAGCAGTGGCCCCTCACCGGTTCTAGCCACGCAGTATTTT
TRBV12-3/TRBV12-4	TRBJ2-5	-	-	CASKGMETQYF	TGTGCCAGCAAGGGGATGGAGACCCAGTACTTC
TRBV9	TRBJ1-2	-	TRBD1	CASSPSTGGNYGYTF	TGTGCCAGCAGCCCTTCGACAGGGGGCAACTATGGCTACACCTTC
TRBV30	TRBJ2-7	-	-	CAWSGTSVAPLREQYF	TGTGCCTGGAGTGGTACGAGCGTTGCTCCGCTACGCGAGCAGTACTTC
TRBV18	TRBJ2-1	-	-	CASSSRGADSYNEQFF	TGTGCCAGCTCATCCAGGGGGGCGGACTCCTACAATGAGCAGTTCTTC
TRBV2	TRBJ1-5	-	-	CASSEGLPNQPQHF	TGTGCCAGCAGTGAAGGCCTCCCAAATCAGCCCCAGCATTTT
TRBV7-6	TRBJ2-5	-	-	CASTSRTGGETQYF	TGTGCCAGCACCAGCCGGACGGGTGGGGAGACCCAGTACTTC
TRBV11-2	TRBJ2-7	-	TRBD2	CASSLVVGTSAGEQYF	TGTGCCAGCAGCTTAGTTGTTGGGACTAGCGCCGGCGAGCAGTACTTC
TRBV24-1	TRBJ2-1	-	-	CATSDSTTGRAYNEQFF	TGTGCCACCAGTGATTCAACCACGGGACGGGCCTACAATGAGCAGTTCTTC
TRBV18	TRBJ1-1	-	TRBD1	CASSPEQGPTEAFF	TGTGCCAGCTCACCAGAACAGGGGCCCACTGAAGCTTTCTTT
TRBV19	TRBJ2-7	once	TRBD2	CASSQTSGGFYEQYF	TGTGCCAGTAGTCAAACTAGCGGGGGTTTCTACGAGCAGTACTTC
TRBV18	TRBJ2-1	-	TRBD1	CASSQQTGYNEQFF	TGTGCCAGCTCACAGCAGACAGGGTACAATGAGCAGTTCTTC
TRBV19	TRBJ2-2	few	-	CASSPLPGAGELFF	TGTGCCAGTAGTCCCCTTCCGGGAGCCGGGGAGCTGTTTTTT
TRBV29-1	TRBJ1-1	-	TRBD1	CSVEAGQGRRTEAFF	TGCAGCGTTGAAGCCGGACAGGGCAGGAGGACTGAAGCTTTCTTT
TRBV6-5	TRBJ1-1	-	TRBD1	CASRDRRGGEAFF	TGTGCCAGCAGGGACAGGAGAGGAGGTGAAGCTTTCTTT
TRBV11-2	TRBJ2-3	-	-	CASSWTESTDTQYF	TGTGCCAGCAGTTGGACCGAGAGCACAGATACGCAGTATTTT
TRBV9	TRBJ2-5	-	TRBD2	CASSTGLAGSGGTQYF	TGTGCCAGCAGTACCGGACTAGCGGGATCGGGGGGGACCCAGTACTTC